This TCR beta chain was identified during a study of cytomegalovirus exposure and HLA in healthy donors. Study outcomes and limitations: A few CMV-associated chains proved CMV antigen-specific in vitro.

The method was immunoSEQ multiplex PCR; TCRdb's version includes in-frame clones alone and lacks a portion of them. The data contain 90,000 or so clones, approximately 81% of them singletons. The CDR3 extends over 15 amino acids. V lost 6 bases, J lost 6 bases, and 19 bases lay in between. Germline-derived CDR1 and CDR2 are MNHNY and SVGAGI (reference sequence). Points on this clone: Its antigen is still unknown.

This sequence originates from a man aged 18-30 years in good health and CMV-seropositive. V is TRBV6-6 and J is TRBJ2-3, with TRBD1 as a possible D gene (10 bases). Specimen: PBMCs. CDR3 in DNA: TGTGCCAGCAGCCTTCTAGCGGGACAGGGGGATACGCAGTATTTT. Its translation is CASSLLAGQGDTQYF.